The 17 T cell receptor beta chains given below trace back to one sample, sequenced in a study of blood T cell repertoires in COVID-19. Method: immunoSEQ multiplex PCR; TCRdb's copy keeps in-frame clones and lacks some. In the table there are fewer than 250,000 clones, 85% to 90% of which are singletons. The specimen sequenced was peripheral blood. The receptors shown here come from a woman aged 55-69 years with acute or convalescent COVID-19.

The chain uses TRBV6-2 or TRBV6-3 and TRBJ2-6; 8 bases are shared with TRBD1. The CDR3 contains 19 residues. Germline loops: CDR1 MNHEY, CDR2 SVGEGT. J gave up 4 bases and V 4 bases, and 15 bases lay outside the gene matches. The CDR3 DNA follows: TGTGCCAGCAGTTCCCCAATCAGACAGGGGAAAACAGGGGCCAACGTCCTGACTTTC. Amino acids: CASSSPIRQGKTGANVLTF.

J is TRBJ1-1 and V is TRBV5-1; TRBD1 matches at 8 bases. Per the germline V gene, CDR1 is SGHRS and CDR2 is YFSETQ. V shed 4 bases and J 1 base; nucleotides not matched to a gene: 9. The CDR3 loop spans 16 amino acids. The CDR3 nucleotides read TGCGCCAGCAGCGTGGGGACAGGCCTAAGGAACACTGAAGCTTTCTTT. Protein product: CASSVGTGLRNTEAFF.

V gene TRBV30 combines with J gene TRBJ2-2, with no clear D. V lost 0 bases and J lost 3, with 8 bases in between. The CDR3 runs to 14 residues. CDR1 is GTSNPN and CDR2 is SVGIG in the germline V gene (reference sequence). The CDR3 nucleotides read TGTGCCTGGAGTGTACTCGTGGACACCGGGGAGCTGTTTTTT. It specifies CAWSVLVDTGELFF.

J is TRBJ1-1 and V is TRBV11-3; D remains unclear. V lost 4 bases, J lost 3 bases, and 9 bases lay in between. The CDR3 is made up of 13 amino acids. Germline V gene sequence: CDR1 SGHNT, CDR2 YENEEA. The CDR3 sequence is CASSSQLDTEAFF. Here the CDR3 DNA reads TGTGCCAGCAGCTCCCAACTGGACACTGAAGCTTTCTTT.

The chain uses TRBV5-1 and TRBJ1-6; D gene ambiguous. Germline V gives CDR1 SGHRS, CDR2 YFSETQ. The CDR3 has 15 amino acids. The germline V and J ends were trimmed by 4 bases and 6 bases, with 14 bases remaining between them. The CDR3, as DNA: TGCGCCAGCAGCATTGGTAGCAGCAGTAATTCACCCCTCCACTTT. Translation gives CASSIGSSSNSPLHF.

The rearrangement joins TRBV6-5 to TRBJ2-7; TRBD1 is a possible D gene (6 bases). Between the trimmed V and J ends, which lost 0 bases and 3 bases, there was a span of 12 bases. This CDR3 comprises 15 residues. CDR1 and CDR2 (germline): MNHEY, SVGAGI. The CDR3 loop reads CASSYSRTAYYEQYF. DNA for the CDR3: TGTGCCAGCAGTTACTCGCGGACAGCTTACTACGAGCAGTACTTC.

The chain links TRBV5-6 to TRBJ1-1, with D maybe TRBD1 (5 bases). Germline values: CDR1 SGHDT, CDR2 YYEEEE. The CDR3 is 13 residues long. With 4 bases removed from V and 3 bases from J, the gap between germline ends came to 10 bases. CDR3 sequence: CASSLTGDTEAFF. The CDR3 nucleotides read TGTGCCAGCAGCCTTACAGGCGACACTGAAGCTTTCTTT. Filled out from reference TRBV5-6 and TRBJ1-1, the complete variable domain reads DAGVTQSPTHLIKTRGQQVTLRCSPKSGHDTVSWYQQALGQGPQFIFQYYEEEERQRGNFPDRFSGHQFPNYSSELNVNALLLGDSALYLCASSLTGDTEAFFGQGTRLTVV.

The gene calls are TRBV28 and TRBJ2-6; 9 bases match TRBD1. The germline V gene has CDR1 MDHEN and CDR2 SYDVKM. The CDR3 extends over 18 amino acids. V lost 6 bases, J lost 1 base, and 10 bases stayed unmatched. CDR3: CASRSKGQGISGANVLTF. The CDR3 nucleotides read TGTGCCAGCAGATCAAAGGGACAGGGTATATCTGGGGCCAACGTCCTGACTTTC.

This chain links TRBV28 with TRBJ2-7, with D unresolved. The CDR3 is made up of 15 amino acids. V lost 3 bases to trimming and J lost 5 bases, with 17 bases between them. In germline, CDR1 is MDHEN, CDR2 SYDVKM. The CDR3 region is CASSFTARRSHEQYF. DNA of the CDR3: TGTGCCAGCAGTTTCACAGCACGTAGATCCCACGAGCAGTACTTC.

The chain has TRBV10-1 and TRBJ2-1; maybe TRBD2 (5 bases). The CDR3 contains 14 residues. Germline V CDR1 and CDR2: WNHNN, SYGVQD (reference sequence). Deletions cut 4 bases from V and 9 bases from J, with 16 bases between. The CDR3 DNA reads as TGCGCCAGCAGTGGGGGAGTTCTTACCGGTGAGCAGTTCTTC. Residues: CASSGGVLTGEQFF.

This clone was seen a handful of times. The chain is built from TRBV27 and TRBJ1-1; D may be TRBD1 (5 bases). The CDR3 runs to 18 residues. Germline CDR1 reads MNHEY; CDR2 reads SMNVEV (reference sequence). The V end lost 7 bases, the J end lost 1 base, and 25 bases lay between the germline ends. CDR3 sequence reads: CASTTTAAGNVRNTEAFF. The CDR3 nucleotides are TGTGCCAGCACCACGACAGCCGCGGGGAACGTTAGGAACACTGAAGCTTTCTTT.

This clone was seen once. V is TRBV14 and J is TRBJ2-1, with D possibly TRBD2 on 6 matching bases. Per germline, CDR1 SGHDN and CDR2 FVKESK. V lost 5 bases and J lost 0, with 11 bases in between. CDR3 length: 15 amino acids. CDR3 in DNA: TGTGCCAGCAGCTTTATCGGGAGCTCCTACAATGAGCAGTTCTTC. The encoded protein is CASSFIGSSYNEQFF.

Only a few counts were recorded for this clone. The rearrangement joins TRBV5-1 to TRBJ2-1, with 10 nucleotides matching TRBD2. With V trimmed by 0 bases and J by 0 bases, 3 bases remained unmatched. CDR3 length: 17 amino acids. Germline V gives CDR1 SGHRS, CDR2 YFSETQ. CDR3 in DNA: TGCGCCAGCAGCTTGGAGGCTAGCGGGAGCTCCTACAATGAGCAGTTCTTC. It encodes CASSLEASGSSYNEQFF. Full variable domain (outside the CDR3, taken from reference TRBV5-1 and TRBJ2-1): KAGVTQTPRYLIKTRGQQVTLSCSPISGHRSVSWYQQTPGQGLQFLFEYFSETQRNKGNFPGRFSGRQFSNSRSEMNVSTLELGDSALYLCASSLEASGSSYNEQFFGPGTRLTVL.

This chain connects TRBV6-6 to TRBJ1-4; D is undetermined. Trimming took 0 bases from V and 5 from J, leaving 13 bases between them. Germline CDR1 is MNHNY and CDR2 is SVGAGI (reference sequence). The CDR3 has 16 residues. CDR3: CASSYSVDLLNEKLFF. The CDR3 DNA reads TGTGCCAGCAGTTACTCCGTCGATCTATTAAATGAAAAACTGTTTTTT.

V is TRBV28 and J is TRBJ1-5, with D unclear. This CDR3 contains 12 residues. With 4 bases removed from V and 13 bases from J, the gap between germline ends came to 14 bases. Germline V gene sequence: CDR1 MDHEN, CDR2 SYDVKM. The CDR3: CASSYLYGQQHF. The CDR3 DNA sequence: TGTGCCAGCAGTTACCTTTATGGGCAGCAGCATTTT.

The rearrangement links TRBV2 to TRBJ1-6; 11 nucleotides match TRBD1. V was clipped by 7 bases and J by 6 bases; unmatched bases: 5. Per the germline V gene, CDR1 is SNHLY and CDR2 is FYNNEI. This CDR3 comprises 15 residues. DNA for the CDR3: TGTGCCAGCATCGGGACAGGGGGTTCTAATTCACCCCTCCACTTT. Encoded protein: CASIGTGGSNSPLHF.

The chain recombines TRBV19 with TRBJ1-2; TRBD1 aligns across 9 bases. With 10 bases clipped from V and 2 bases from J, the junction kept 5 bases outside the gene matches. The CDR3 is 13 residues long. Germline V lookup: CDR1 LNHDA, CDR2 SQIVND (reference sequence). Here the CDR3 reads CATGGQGNYGYTF. In DNA, the CDR3 is TGTGCCACCGGAGGACAGGGGAACTATGGCTACACCTTC.